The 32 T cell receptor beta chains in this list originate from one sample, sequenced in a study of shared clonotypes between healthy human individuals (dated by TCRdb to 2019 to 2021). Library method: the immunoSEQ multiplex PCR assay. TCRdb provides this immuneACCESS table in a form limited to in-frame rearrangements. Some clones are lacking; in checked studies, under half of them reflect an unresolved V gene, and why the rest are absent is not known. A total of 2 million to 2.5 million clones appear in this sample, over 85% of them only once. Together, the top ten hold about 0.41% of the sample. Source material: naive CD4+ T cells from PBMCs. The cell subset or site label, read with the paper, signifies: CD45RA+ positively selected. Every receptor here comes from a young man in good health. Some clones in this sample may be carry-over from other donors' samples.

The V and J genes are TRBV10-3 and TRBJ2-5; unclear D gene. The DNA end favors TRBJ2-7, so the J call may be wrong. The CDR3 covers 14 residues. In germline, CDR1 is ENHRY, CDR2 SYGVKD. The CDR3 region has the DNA TGTGCCATCAGTGATGTGTCCGTCGGGTACGAGCAGTACTTC. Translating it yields CAISDVSVGYEQYF.

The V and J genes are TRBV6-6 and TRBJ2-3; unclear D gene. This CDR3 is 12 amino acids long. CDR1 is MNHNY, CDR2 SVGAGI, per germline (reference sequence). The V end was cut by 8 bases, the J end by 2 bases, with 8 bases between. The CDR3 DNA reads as TGTGCCAGCGGCGAAATCACAGATACGCAGTATTTT. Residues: CASGEITDTQYF.

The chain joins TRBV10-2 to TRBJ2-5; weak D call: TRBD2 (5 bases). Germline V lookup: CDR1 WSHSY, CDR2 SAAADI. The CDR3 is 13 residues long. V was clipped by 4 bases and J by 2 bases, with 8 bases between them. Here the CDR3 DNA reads TGCGCCAGCAGTGTGGGGAGACAAGAGACCCAGTACTTC. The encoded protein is CASSVGRQETQYF.

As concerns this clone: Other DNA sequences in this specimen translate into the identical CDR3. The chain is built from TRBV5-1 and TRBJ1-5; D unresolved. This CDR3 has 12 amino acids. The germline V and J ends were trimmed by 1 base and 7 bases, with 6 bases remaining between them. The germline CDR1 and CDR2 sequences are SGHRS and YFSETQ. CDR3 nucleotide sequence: TGCGCCAGCAGCTTGAACGGACAGCCCCAGCATTTT. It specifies CASSLNGQPQHF.

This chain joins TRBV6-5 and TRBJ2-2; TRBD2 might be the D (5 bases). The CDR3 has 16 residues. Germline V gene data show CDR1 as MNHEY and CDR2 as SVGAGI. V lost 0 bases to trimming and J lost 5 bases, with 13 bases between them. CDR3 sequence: CASSYSLREGTGELFF. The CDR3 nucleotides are TGTGCCAGCAGTTACTCCCTTCGGGAAGGGACCGGGGAGCTGTTTTTT.

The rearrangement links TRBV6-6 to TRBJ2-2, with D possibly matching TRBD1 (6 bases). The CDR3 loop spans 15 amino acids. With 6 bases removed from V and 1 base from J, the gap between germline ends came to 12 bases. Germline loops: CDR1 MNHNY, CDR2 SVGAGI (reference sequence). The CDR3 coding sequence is TGTGCCAGCAGGTCAGGGGTCGTGAACACCGGGGAGCTGTTTTTT. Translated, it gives CASRSGVVNTGELFF.

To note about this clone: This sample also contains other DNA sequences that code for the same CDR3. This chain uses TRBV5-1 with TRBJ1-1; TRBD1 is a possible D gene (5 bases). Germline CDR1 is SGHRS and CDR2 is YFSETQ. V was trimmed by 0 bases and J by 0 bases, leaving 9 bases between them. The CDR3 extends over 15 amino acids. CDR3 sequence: CASSLDRGLNTEAFF. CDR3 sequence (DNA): TGCGCCAGCAGCTTGGATCGGGGGTTGAACACTGAAGCTTTCTTT.

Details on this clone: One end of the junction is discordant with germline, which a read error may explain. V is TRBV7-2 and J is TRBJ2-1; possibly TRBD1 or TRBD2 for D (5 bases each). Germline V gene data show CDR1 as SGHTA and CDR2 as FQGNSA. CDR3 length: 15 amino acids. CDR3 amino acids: CASSLVVGAQAAVLF. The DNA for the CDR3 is TGTGCCAGCAGCTTAGTCGTAGGGGCGCAAGCAGCGGTACTCTTC.

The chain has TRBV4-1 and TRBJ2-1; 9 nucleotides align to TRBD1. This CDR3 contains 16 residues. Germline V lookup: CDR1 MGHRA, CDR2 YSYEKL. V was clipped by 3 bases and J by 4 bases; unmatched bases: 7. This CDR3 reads CASSQDGDREYNEQFF. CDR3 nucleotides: TGCGCCAGCAGCCAGGATGGGGACAGGGAATACAATGAGCAGTTCTTC.

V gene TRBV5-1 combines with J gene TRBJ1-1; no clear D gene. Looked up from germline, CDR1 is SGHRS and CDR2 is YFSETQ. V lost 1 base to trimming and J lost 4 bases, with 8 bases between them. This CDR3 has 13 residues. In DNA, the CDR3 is TGCGCCAGCAGCTTGCGGGCCGGCACTGAAGCTTTCTTT. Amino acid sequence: CASSLRAGTEAFF.

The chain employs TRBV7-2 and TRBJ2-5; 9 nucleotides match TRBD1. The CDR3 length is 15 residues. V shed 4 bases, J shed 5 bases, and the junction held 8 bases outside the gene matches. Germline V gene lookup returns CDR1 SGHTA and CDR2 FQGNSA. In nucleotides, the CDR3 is TGTGCCAGCAGCTCAGCAACAGGGGGCTGGGAGACCCAGTACTTC. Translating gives CASSSATGGWETQYF.

The CDR3 region has the DNA TGTGCCAGCAGCCCCATGAAGGGAAGCAATCAGCCCCAGCATTTT. Translation gives CASSPMKGSNQPQHF. The chain carries TRBV28 and TRBJ1-5, with D uncertain. This CDR3 has 15 residues. Germline V gene sequence: CDR1 MDHEN, CDR2 SYDVKM. V lost 6 bases, J lost 1 base, and 13 bases lay in between.

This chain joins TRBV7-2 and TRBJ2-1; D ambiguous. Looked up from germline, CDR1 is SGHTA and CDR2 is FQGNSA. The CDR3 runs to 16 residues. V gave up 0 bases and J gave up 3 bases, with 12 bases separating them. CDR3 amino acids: CASSLADGPFYNEQFF. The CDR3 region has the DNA TGTGCCAGCAGCTTAGCCGACGGTCCCTTCTACAATGAGCAGTTCTTC.

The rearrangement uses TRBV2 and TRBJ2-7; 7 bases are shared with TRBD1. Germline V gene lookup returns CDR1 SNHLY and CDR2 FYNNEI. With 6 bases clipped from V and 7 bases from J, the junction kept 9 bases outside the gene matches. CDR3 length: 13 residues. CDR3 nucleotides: TGTGCCAGCAGAGACGGGACAGTTGGGGAGCAGTACTTC. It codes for CASRDGTVGEQYF.

CDR3: CASSLLQGGNTEAFF. As DNA, the CDR3 is TGTGCCAGCAGCTTGCTGCAGGGGGGGAACACTGAAGCTTTCTTT. The chain is built from TRBV5-4 and TRBJ1-1; 7 nucleotides align to TRBD1. Losses at the gene ends were 1 base for V and 1 base for J; bases not matched to a gene: 4. From germline, CDR1 is SGHNT and CDR2 YYREEE (reference sequence). There are 15 residues in the CDR3.

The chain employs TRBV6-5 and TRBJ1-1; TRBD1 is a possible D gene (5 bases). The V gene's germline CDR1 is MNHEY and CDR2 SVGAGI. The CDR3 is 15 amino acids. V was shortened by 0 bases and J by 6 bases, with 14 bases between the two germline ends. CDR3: CASSYSSPGRAEAFF. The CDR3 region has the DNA TGTGCCAGCAGTTACTCGAGTCCAGGGAGGGCTGAAGCTTTCTTT.

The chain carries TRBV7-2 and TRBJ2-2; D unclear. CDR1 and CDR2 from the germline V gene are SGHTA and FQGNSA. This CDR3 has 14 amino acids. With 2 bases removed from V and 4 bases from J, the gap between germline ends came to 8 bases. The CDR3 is CASSLWAVTGELFF. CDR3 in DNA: TGTGCCAGCAGCTTATGGGCGGTCACCGGGGAGCTGTTTTTT.

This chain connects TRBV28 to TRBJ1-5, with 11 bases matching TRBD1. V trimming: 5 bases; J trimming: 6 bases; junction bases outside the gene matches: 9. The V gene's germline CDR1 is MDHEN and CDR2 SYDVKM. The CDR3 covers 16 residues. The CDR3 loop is CASSPTGTGGSQPQHF. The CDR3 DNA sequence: TGTGCCAGCAGTCCAACCGGGACAGGGGGGAGTCAGCCCCAGCATTTT.

CDR3 bases: TGTGCCAGCAGCTGGGGGTCAGGCAATCAGCCCCAGCATTTT. It yields the protein CASSWGSGNQPQHF. J is TRBJ1-5 and V is TRBV7-9; D possibly corresponds to TRBD1 (5 bases). This CDR3 comprises 14 residues. The germline V gene has CDR1 SEHNR and CDR2 FQNEAQ (reference sequence). V lost 4 bases, J lost 2 bases, and 9 bases lay in between.

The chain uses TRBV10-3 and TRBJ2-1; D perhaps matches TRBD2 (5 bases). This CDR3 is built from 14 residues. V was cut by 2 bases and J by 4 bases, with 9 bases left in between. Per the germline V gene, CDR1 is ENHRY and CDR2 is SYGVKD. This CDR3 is CAISEGGGYNEQFF. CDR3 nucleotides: TGTGCCATCAGTGAGGGCGGAGGATACAATGAGCAGTTCTTC.

The CDR3 protein is CASSFLNTIYF. CDR3 nucleotide sequence: TGTGCCAGCAGTTTTTTGAACACCATATATTTT. The chain couples TRBV28 to TRBJ1-3; D not resolved. The germline V gene has CDR1 MDHEN and CDR2 SYDVKM. Trimming stripped 3 bases from V and 7 bases from J, with 4 bases between. The length of the CDR3 is 11 residues.

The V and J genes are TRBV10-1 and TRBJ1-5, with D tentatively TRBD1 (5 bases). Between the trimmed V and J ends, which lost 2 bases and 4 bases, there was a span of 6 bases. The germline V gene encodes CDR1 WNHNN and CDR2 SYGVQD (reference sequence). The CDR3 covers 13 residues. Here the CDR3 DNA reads TGCGCCAGCAGTGAGGGGGGAAATCAGCCCCAGCATTTT. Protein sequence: CASSEGGNQPQHF.

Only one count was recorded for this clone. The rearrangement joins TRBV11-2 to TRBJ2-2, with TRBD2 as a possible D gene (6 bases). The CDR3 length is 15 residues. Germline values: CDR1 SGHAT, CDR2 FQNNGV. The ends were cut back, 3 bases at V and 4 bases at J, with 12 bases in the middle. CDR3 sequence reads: CASSLGGSGTGELFF. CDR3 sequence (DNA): TGTGCCAGCAGCTTGGGGGGTAGCGGCACCGGGGAGCTGTTTTTT.

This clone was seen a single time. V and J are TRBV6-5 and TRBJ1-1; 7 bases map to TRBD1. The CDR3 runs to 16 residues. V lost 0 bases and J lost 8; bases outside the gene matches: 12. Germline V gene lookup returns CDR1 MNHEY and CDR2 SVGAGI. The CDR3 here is CASSYSYTTGFIEAFF. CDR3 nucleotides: TGTGCCAGCAGTTACTCTTATACGACAGGGTTTATAGAAGCTTTCTTT.

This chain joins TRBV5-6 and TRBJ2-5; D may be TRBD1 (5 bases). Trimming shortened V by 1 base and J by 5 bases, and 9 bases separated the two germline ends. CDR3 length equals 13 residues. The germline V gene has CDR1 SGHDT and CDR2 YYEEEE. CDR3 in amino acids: CASSLTDTETQYF. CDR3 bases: TGTGCCAGCAGCTTGACGGACACGGAGACCCAGTACTTC.

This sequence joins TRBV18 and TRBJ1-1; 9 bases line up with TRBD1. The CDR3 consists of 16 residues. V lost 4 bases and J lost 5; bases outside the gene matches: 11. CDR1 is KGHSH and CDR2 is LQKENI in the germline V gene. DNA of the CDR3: TGTGCCAGCTCACGCAGGACAGGGGATCCGGATACTGAAGCTTTCTTT. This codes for CASSRRTGDPDTEAFF.

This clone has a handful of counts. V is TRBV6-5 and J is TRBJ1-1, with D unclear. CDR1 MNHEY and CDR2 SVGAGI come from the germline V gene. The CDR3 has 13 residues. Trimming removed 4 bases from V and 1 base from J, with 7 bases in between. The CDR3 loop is CASSFSGNTEAFF. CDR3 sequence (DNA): TGTGCCAGCAGTTTTTCGGGGAACACTGAAGCTTTCTTT.

The chain's CDR3 is CASRQSAESEAFF. Here the CDR3 DNA reads TGTGCCAGCAGACAAAGCGCTGAGTCTGAAGCTTTCTTT. The chain has TRBV14 and TRBJ1-1; D ambiguous. The ends were cut back, 6 bases at V and 6 bases at J, with 14 bases in the middle. The CDR3 contains 13 residues. Germline CDR1 reads SGHDN; CDR2 reads FVKESK.

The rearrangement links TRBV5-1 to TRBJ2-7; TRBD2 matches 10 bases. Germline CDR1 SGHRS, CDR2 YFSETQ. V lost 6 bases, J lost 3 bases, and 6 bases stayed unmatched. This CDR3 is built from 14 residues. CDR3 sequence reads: CASTEVAGGYEQYF. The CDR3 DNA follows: TGCGCCAGCACGGAGGTAGCGGGAGGCTACGAGCAGTACTTC.

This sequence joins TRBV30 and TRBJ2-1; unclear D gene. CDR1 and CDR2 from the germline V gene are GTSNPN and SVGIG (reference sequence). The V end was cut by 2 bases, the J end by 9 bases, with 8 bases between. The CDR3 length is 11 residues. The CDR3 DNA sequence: TGTGCCTGGAGTCCGCTAGTTGAGCAGTTCTTC. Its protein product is CAWSPLVEQFF.

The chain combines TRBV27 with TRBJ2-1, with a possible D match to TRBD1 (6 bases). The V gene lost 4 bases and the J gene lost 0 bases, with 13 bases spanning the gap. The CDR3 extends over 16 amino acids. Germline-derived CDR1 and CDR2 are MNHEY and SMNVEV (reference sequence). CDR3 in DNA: TGTGCCAGCAGTTCCAGGGGTGGTAGCTCCTACAATGAGCAGTTCTTC. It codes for CASSSRGGSSYNEQFF.

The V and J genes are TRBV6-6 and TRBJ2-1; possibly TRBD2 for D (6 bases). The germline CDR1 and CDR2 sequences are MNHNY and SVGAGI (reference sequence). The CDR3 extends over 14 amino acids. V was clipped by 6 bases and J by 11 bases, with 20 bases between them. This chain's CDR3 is CASRSGTAGLQQFF. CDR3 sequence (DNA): TGTGCCAGCAGGTCCGGGACGGCGGGGCTCCAGCAGTTCTTC.